This TCR beta chain is from a study of blood T cell repertoires in COVID-19. Study summary: The United States, Italy and Spain were the sources of the acute and convalescent COVID-19 samples. PBMCs, B-cell-depleted T cells, or T cells were the source of the cDNA or gDNA that made up the material.

From germline, CDR1 is LGHDT and CDR2 YNNKEL (reference sequence). The CDR3 consists of 15 residues. The V end lost 5 bases, the J end lost 1 base, and 14 bases lay between the germline ends. Per the study methods: Reference gene primers were amplified, and this amplification served to estimate nucleated cell counts. Profiled with immunoSEQ multiplex PCR; TCRdb holds only in-frame clones, not every one. V, J and clone size are taken as reported in that table, and D and trimming were inferred from the DNA itself. The table records about half a million clones, 80% to 90% of them present only once. The J gene is TRBJ1-1, the V gene TRBV3-1 (or the pseudogene TRBV3-2), with D possibly being TRBD1 (5 bases). The sequence derives from a human donor in a cohort sampled during active COVID-19. The specimen was peripheral blood. CDR3 DNA: TGTGCCAGCAGCATTGGGGCAGGAAGGAACACTGAAGCTTTCTTT. It yields the protein CASSIGAGRNTEAFF.